The present T cell receptor (beta chain) was sequenced within a study of CD8+ T cells in alopecia areata. Study-wide context: In an open-label trial, patients got 5 to 10 mg tofacitinib twice daily.

Turning to this clone: Its matching antigen is unknown.

The germline V gene has CDR1 SGHRS and CDR2 YFSETQ. The length of the CDR3 is 15 residues. J lost 4 bases, V lost 5 bases, and 6 bases had no gene match. Extracted RNA was reverse transcribed, and the resulting cDNA served as sequencing template. The repertoire was sequenced with immunoSEQ multiplex PCR; TCRdb's copy has only in-frame clones and lacks some. The profile shows under 150,000 clones, 61% of them singletons. Study-wide results and caveats: Normal scalp had lower clonality than lesional scalp, with alopecia totalis/universalis lesions showing this most strongly. Administration of tofacitinib significantly diminished scalp clonality and expanded CD8+ clones within the top 100.

Regarding treatment: oral pan-JAK inhibitor, 5-10 mg twice daily. Collected material from alopecia areata patients comprised lesional scalp punch biopsies and peripheral blood. The receptor comes from a human donor with alopecia areata. The starting material was CD4+ T cells sorted from blood, obtained at week 4, from a patient treated with tofacitinib. The chain carries TRBV5-1 and TRBJ2-2, with 9 bases fitting TRBD2. CDR3 sequence reads: CASRERAGGTGELFF. The CDR3 nucleotides read TGCGCCAGCAGGGAGCGAGCGGGGGGCACCGGGGAGCTGTTTTTT. Complete variable domain (other parts from reference TRBV5-1 and TRBJ2-2): KAGVTQTPRYLIKTRGQQVTLSCSPISGHRSVSWYQQTPGQGLQFLFEYFSETQRNKGNFPGRFSGRQFSNSRSEMNVSTLELGDSALYLCASRERAGGTGELFFGEGSRLTVL.